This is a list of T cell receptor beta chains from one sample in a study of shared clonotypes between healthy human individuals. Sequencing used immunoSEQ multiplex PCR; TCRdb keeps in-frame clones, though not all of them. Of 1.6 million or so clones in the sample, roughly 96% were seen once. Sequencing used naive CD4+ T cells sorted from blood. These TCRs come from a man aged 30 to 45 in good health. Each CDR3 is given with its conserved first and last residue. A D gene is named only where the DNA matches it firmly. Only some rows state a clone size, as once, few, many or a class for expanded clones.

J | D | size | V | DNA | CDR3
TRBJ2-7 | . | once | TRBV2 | TGTGCCAGCAGTAGAGGGGAAGACGAGCAGTACTTC | CASSRGEDEQYF
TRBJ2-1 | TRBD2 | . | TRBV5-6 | TGTGCCAGCAGCTTGGTTGGGCTAGCGGATCGCAATGAGCAGTTCTTC | CASSLVGLADRNEQFF
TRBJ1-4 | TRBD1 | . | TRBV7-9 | TGTGCCAGCAGAGAATCGAGGGGGCCGAGTGAAAAACTGTTTTTT | CASRESRGPSEKLFF
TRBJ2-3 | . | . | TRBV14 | TGTGCCAGCAGCCAAGATCTAGGCCAGGCTAAGCGTTTTTTGGGTACGCAGTATTTT | CASSQDLGQAKRFLGTQYF
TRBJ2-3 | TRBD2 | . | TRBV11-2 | TGTGCCAGCAGCTTAGCGCGGGCTAGCGGGAGCCCCGATACGCAGTATTTT | CASSLARASGSPDTQYF
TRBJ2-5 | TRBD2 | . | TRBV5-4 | TGTGCCAGCAGGTTAGCGGGAGGGCCTCGAGAGACCCAGTACTTC | CASRLAGGPRETQYF
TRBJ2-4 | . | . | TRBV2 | TGTGCCAGCAGGGCCGGGGGCGTGATGGACATTCAGTACTTC | CASRAGGVMDIQYF
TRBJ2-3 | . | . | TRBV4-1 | TGCGCCAGCAGCCAAGACTGGGTTCGCATCGATACGCAGTATTTT | CASSQDWVRIDTQYF
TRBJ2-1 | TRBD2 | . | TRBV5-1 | TGCGCCAGCAGTCGGACTAGCGAGCCTAACCGCTACAATGAGCAGTTCTTC | CASSRTSEPNRYNEQFF
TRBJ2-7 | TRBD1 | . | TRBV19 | TGTGCCAGTAGTCCCGGGACAGGGGTTCCCTACGAGCAGTACTTC | CASSPGTGVPYEQYF
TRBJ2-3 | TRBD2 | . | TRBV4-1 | TGCGCCAGCAGCCAAGAAGGTAGCGGGAATTGGGATACGCAGTATTTT | CASSQEGSGNWDTQYF
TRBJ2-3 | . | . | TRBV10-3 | TGTGCCATCAGTGAGGGACGCGAGGACACAGATACGCAGTATTTT | CAISEGREDTDTQYF
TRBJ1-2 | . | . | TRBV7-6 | TGTGCCAGCAGCTTAGGGATTGGCTATGGCTACACCTTC | CASSLGIGYGYTF
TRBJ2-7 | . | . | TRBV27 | TGTGCCAGCAGTTCTCCACGGACGGGAATGATTGGACCCGAGCAGTACTTC | CASSSPRTGMIGPEQYF
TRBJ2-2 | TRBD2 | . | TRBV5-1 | TGCGCCAGCAGCTCGGGACTAGCGGGAGAGGAAAACACCGGGGAGCTGTTTTTT | CASSSGLAGEENTGELFF
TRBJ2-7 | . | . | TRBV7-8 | TGTGCCAGCAGCTTAGAGGTAGGGGATGGCTACGAGCAGTACTTC | CASSLEVGDGYEQYF
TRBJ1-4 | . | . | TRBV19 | TGTGCCAGTAGTATAGCCCCTAATGAAAAACTGTTTTTT | CASSIAPNEKLFF
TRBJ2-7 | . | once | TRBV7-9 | TGTGCCAGCACGACTCCCCGGGACCACGAGCAGTACTTC | CASTTPRDHEQYF
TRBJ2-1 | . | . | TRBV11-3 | TGTGCCAGCAGCGTCCGCGGGGGCCACAATGAGCAGTTCTTC | CASSVRGGHNEQFF
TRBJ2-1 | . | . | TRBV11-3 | TGTGCCAGCAGCCCCGGGGCGGCGGAATACAATGAGCAGTTCTTC | CASSPGAAEYNEQFF
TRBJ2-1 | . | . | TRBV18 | TGTGCCAGCTCACCACTGGATTACCGGGCTTCTACTGGGGGTGAGCAGTTCTTC | CASSPLDYRASTGGEQFF
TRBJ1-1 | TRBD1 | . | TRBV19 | TGTGCCAGTAGTATCCGCGGAGGGGGCTTCACTGAAGCTTTCTTT | CASSIRGGGFTEAFF
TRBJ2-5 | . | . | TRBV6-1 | TGTGCCAGCACCTCCCGGAGCGGGCCTCAAGAGACCCAGTACTTC | CASTSRSGPQETQYF
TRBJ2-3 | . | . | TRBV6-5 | TGTGCCAGCAGTTACGTCGCCGGAGCCGCCACAGATACGCAGTATTTT | CASSYVAGAATDTQYF
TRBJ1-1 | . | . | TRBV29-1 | TGCAGCGCAGAGTGGGGGAACACTGAAGCTTTCTTT | CSAEWGNTEAFF
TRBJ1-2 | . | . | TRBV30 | TGTGCCTGGAGTGTGGGTTTTAACTATGGCTACACCTTC | CAWSVGFNYGYTF
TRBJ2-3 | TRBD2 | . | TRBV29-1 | TGCAGCGGGCGACTAGCGGGAGGTAATACGCAGTATTTT | CSGRLAGGNTQYF
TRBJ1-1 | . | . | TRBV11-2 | TGTGCCAGCAGCTTAGGACTGGGGAACACTGAAGCTTTCTTT | CASSLGLGNTEAFF
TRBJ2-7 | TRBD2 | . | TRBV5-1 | TGCGCCAGCGGACGGACTAGCAGCTCCTACGAGCAGTACTTC | CASGRTSSSYEQYF
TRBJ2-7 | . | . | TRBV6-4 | TGTGCCAGCATTCCTGGGGGGACTTTGGGCGAGCAGTACTTC | CASIPGGTLGEQYF
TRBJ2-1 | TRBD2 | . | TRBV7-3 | TGTGCCAGCAGACAGACTAGCGGAAGCTCCTACAATGAGCAGTTCTTC | CASRQTSGSSYNEQFF
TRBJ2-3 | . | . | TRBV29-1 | TGCAGCCTGGCAGGGACCTCTAGCACAGATACGCAGTATTTT | CSLAGTSSTDTQYF
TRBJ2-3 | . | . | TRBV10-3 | TGTGCCATCAGTCGGAACACAGATACGCAGTATTTT | CAISRNTDTQYF